This is a list of T cell receptor beta chains from one sample in a study of response to subunit inactivated influenza vaccine. TCRdb reprocessed the RT-PCR reads via MiXCR and lists one record per CDR3 protein. The table shows about 160,000 distinct CDR3 sequences, with 9.5% to 12% occurring only once. Sequencing used CD8+ T cells sorted from PBMCs, obtained around 25 months after vaccination. These receptors all stem from a man in his fifties or sixties who received an inactivated influenza vaccine. Each CDR3 is given with its conserved first and last residue. The order of the fields is CDR3 DNA, CDR3 protein, clone size, D gene, J gene, V gene. The D gene is left open where the match is weak. Only some rows state a clone size, as once, few, many or a class for expanded clones.

TGTGCCAGCAGCGGACAGGGGTCTTCCTACGAGCAGTACTTC | CASSGQGSSYEQYF | few | TRBD1 | TRBJ2-7 | TRBV9
TGTGCCAGCAGCCGACTAGGTATAGCGGGAGGGGAGACCCAGTACTTC | CASSRLGIAGGETQYF | few | TRBD2 | TRBJ2-5 | TRBV28
TGTGCCACCAGCAGAGGACTAGCGGGAGTCCGGGATGAGCAGTTCTTC | CATSRGLAGVRDEQFF | few | TRBD2 | TRBJ2-1 | TRBV15
TGTGCCTGGGGCCCGGGACTGTTCGAGCAGTACTTC | CAWGPGLFEQYF | few | NA | TRBJ2-7 | TRBV30
TGTGCCAGCAGCTTGTCTAGCAGAAGCACAGATACGCAGTATTTT | CASSLSSRSTDTQYF | NA | NA | TRBJ2-3 | TRBV5-8
TGTGCCAGCAGTCAAAGCCGGGAAGGATACAATGAGCAGTTCTTC | CASSQSREGYNEQFF | few | NA | TRBJ2-1 | TRBV12-3/TRBV12-4
TGTGCCAGCAGCTTGGGTGGACTACCGTACAATGGGCAGTTCTTC | CASSLGGLPYNGQFF | NA | NA | TRBJ2-1 | TRBV5-6
TGCAGTGCTAGATCGGACAGGCGGGGGTACGAGCAGTACTTC | CSARSDRRGYEQYF | few | NA | TRBJ2-7 | TRBV20-1
TGTGCCAGCAGCCCCCCCGTTGGGGCGGCGAACACCGGGGAGCTGTTTTTT | CASSPPVGAANTGELFF | many | NA | TRBJ2-2 | TRBV7-9
TGTGCCATCAGTGAGGTGTTAGCGGGAGGGCCTAATAATGAGCAGTTCTTC | CAISEVLAGGPNNEQFF | few | TRBD2 | TRBJ2-1 | TRBV10-3
TGCAGCGTTGCCGCAAGGGGGAAAGGTTACGAGCAGTACTTC | CSVAARGKGYEQYF | few | NA | TRBJ2-7 | TRBV29-1
TGTGCCAGCAGCGCAGGGAGAAGCGGGAGGAACACCGGGGAGCTGTTTTTT | CASSAGRSGRNTGELFF | few | TRBD2 | TRBJ2-2 | TRBV9
TGTGCCAGCAGCTCCGCCCGGGCTAGCGGAGCCTACGAGCAGTACTTC | CASSSARASGAYEQYF | NA | TRBD2 | TRBJ2-7 | TRBV7-8
TGTGCCAGCAGTTACCTCGGGACAGGGCAGTACGAGCAGTACTTC | CASSYLGTGQYEQYF | once | TRBD1 | TRBJ2-7 | TRBV6-5
TGCAGCGTTGAATTGGCAAATCAAGAGACCCAGTACTTC | CSVELANQETQYF | NA | NA | TRBJ2-5 | TRBV29-1
TGTGCCAGCAGTTACTCTATCTCCTACGAGCAGTACTTC | CASSYSISYEQYF | many | NA | TRBJ2-7 | TRBV6-2/TRBV6-3
TGTGCCACTAGCAAGCAGGGACTAGCCCAAGAGACCCAGTACTTC | CATSKQGLAQETQYF | NA | TRBD2 | TRBJ2-5 | TRBV15
TGTGCCAGCAGTTACGGCGGAGAGCTAAGCTCTGGGGCCAACGTCCTGACTTTC | CASSYGGELSSGANVLTF | many | NA | TRBJ2-6 | TRBV6-5
TGTGCCAGCAGCCTGACAGCGGGGGAATGGACAGATACGCAGTATTTT | CASSLTAGEWTDTQYF | few | TRBD2 | TRBJ2-3 | TRBV3-1
TGCGCCAGCAGCACAACAGGGGTAGGAGTCATGAACACTGAAGCTTTCTTT | CASSTTGVGVMNTEAFF | NA | TRBD1 | TRBJ1-1 | TRBV5-1
TGTGCCAGCAGAGCCGACAGGGGGCGTTTGAACACTGAAGCTTTCTTT | CASRADRGRLNTEAFF | NA | TRBD1 | TRBJ1-1 | TRBV12-3/TRBV12-4
TGCAGCGTTGTGGAAAAAACAATCTCCTACGAGCAGTACTTC | CSVVEKTISYEQYF | many | NA | TRBJ2-7 | TRBV29-1
TGCAGTGCTAGCCGAGGGGGCTTGGCCACTGAAGCTTTCTTT | CSASRGGLATEAFF | NA | TRBD1 | TRBJ1-1 | TRBV20-1
TGTGCCAGCAGCTTATTAGGGGTAGCCTTACAAGAGACCCAGTACTTC | CASSLLGVALQETQYF | NA | NA | TRBJ2-5 | TRBV11-1
TGCGCCAGCAGCTTCGGGACTCGCATGACCTACGAGCAGTACTTC | CASSFGTRMTYEQYF | many | NA | TRBJ2-7 | TRBV5-1
TGCAGTGCTAGCGAGGGACAGGGGGTCAACCAAGAGACCCAGTACTTC | CSASEGQGVNQETQYF | NA | TRBD1 | TRBJ2-5 | TRBV20-1
TGTGCCAGCGGTCCCCTAGCGGAAGGCACAGATACGCAGTATTTT | CASGPLAEGTDTQYF | few | TRBD2 | TRBJ2-3 | TRBV28
TGCAGCGTTGAAGCGCCCCTGAGCTCCTACAATGAGCAGTTCTTC | CSVEAPLSSYNEQFF | many | NA | TRBJ2-1 | TRBV29-1
TGTGCCAGCAGCGAGACAGGGAACCCCTACAATGAGCAGTTCTTC | CASSETGNPYNEQFF | NA | TRBD1 | TRBJ2-1 | TRBV11-2
TGCGCCAGCAGCCAGGGAGACAGCCTCACCGGGGAGCTGTTTTTT | CASSQGDSLTGELFF | NA | NA | TRBJ2-2 | TRBV4-3
TGTGCCAGCAGTTTTTCGCTCTATGGCTACACCTTC | CASSFSLYGYTF | many | NA | TRBJ1-2 | TRBV28
TGTGCCAGCAGATCGGACCGGACTGAAGCTTTCTTT | CASRSDRTEAFF | many | NA | TRBJ1-1 | TRBV6-5
TGTGCCAGCGAACAGGGTTTTACTGAAGCTTTCTTT | CASEQGFTEAFF | many | NA | TRBJ1-1 | TRBV11-2
TGTGCCAGCAGCACTACAGGGGGCCGTGAACAAGAGACCCAGTACTTC | CASSTTGGREQETQYF | NA | TRBD1 | TRBJ2-5 | TRBV7-9
TGCAGTGCTAGAGATGGGGCACTAGCGGACAATGAGCAGTTCTTC | CSARDGALADNEQFF | few | TRBD2 | TRBJ2-1 | TRBV20-1
TGTGCCAGCAGTTACGTGGGTTCCTACAATGAGCAGTTCTTC | CASSYVGSYNEQFF | many | NA | TRBJ2-1 | TRBV6-5
TGTGCCAGCAGCGTATGGGACAGGGATGAGCAGTACTTC | CASSVWDRDEQYF | NA | TRBD1 | TRBJ2-7 | TRBV9
TGTGCCAGCAGCCCTACCACAGGGGCCTCCTACGAGCAGTACTTC | CASSPTTGASYEQYF | few | TRBD1 | TRBJ2-7 | TRBV9
TGTGCCAGCAGCGGGGGGACCCAAGCCATGGAAGCTTTCTTT | CASSGGTQAMEAFF | few | NA | TRBJ1-1 | TRBV9
TGCGCCAGCAGCCAAGACATGGGACAGTTGAACACTGAAGCTTTCTTT | CASSQDMGQLNTEAFF | NA | TRBD1 | TRBJ1-1 | TRBV4-3
TGTGCTAGCAGCCCCTACAGGGGGCGTACCGGGGAGCTGTTTTTT | CASSPYRGRTGELFF | NA | TRBD1 | TRBJ2-2 | TRBV7-7
TGTGCCAGCAGCTTAACCGGGACTAGCGGCTACGAGCAGTACTTC | CASSLTGTSGYEQYF | few | TRBD2 | TRBJ2-7 | TRBV7-6
TGTGCCAGCAGTTTATTTAGGGGGGTCAATGGCTACACCTTC | CASSLFRGVNGYTF | NA | NA | TRBJ1-2 | TRBV28
TGCGCCAGCAGCCAAGAAACAGGACCTGAAAAACTGTTTTTT | CASSQETGPEKLFF | NA | NA | TRBJ1-4 | TRBV4-3
TGCGCCAGCAGCGCGTCTGGCGAGCAGTTCTTC | CASSASGEQFF | few | NA | TRBJ2-1 | TRBV5-1
TGCGCCAGCAGCTTCTTAGACGTCAACACTGAAGCTTTCTTT | CASSFLDVNTEAFF | few | NA | TRBJ1-1 | TRBV5-1
TGCGCCACTGCGGGGGCTTCGAACTATGGCTACACCTTC | CATAGASNYGYTF | NA | NA | TRBJ1-2 | TRBV5-1
TGCGCCAGCAGCCTAGCGGGGGGGCCGGATGAGCAGTTCTTC | CASSLAGGPDEQFF | few | TRBD2 | TRBJ2-1 | TRBV5-1
TGTGCCAGCAGCGTAGCTGTTAGCGGGCACTACAATGAGCAGTTCTTC | CASSVAVSGHYNEQFF | few | TRBD2 | TRBJ2-1 | TRBV9
TGTGCTAGCAGCTTAGGGATAAGCACAGATACGCAGTATTTT | CASSLGISTDTQYF | many | NA | TRBJ2-3 | TRBV7-7